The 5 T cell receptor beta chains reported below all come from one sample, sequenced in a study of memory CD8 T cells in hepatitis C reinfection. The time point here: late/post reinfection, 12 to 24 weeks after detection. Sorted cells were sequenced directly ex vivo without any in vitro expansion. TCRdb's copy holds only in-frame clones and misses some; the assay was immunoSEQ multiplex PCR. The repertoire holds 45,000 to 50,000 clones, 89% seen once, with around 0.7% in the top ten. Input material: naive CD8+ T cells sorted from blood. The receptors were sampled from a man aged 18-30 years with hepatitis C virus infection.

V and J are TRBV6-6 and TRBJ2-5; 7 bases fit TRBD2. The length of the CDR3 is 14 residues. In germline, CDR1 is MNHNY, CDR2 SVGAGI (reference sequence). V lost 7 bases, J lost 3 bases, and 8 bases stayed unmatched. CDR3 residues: CASNPAGEKETQYF. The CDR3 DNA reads TGTGCCAGCAACCCTGCGGGGGAAAAAGAGACCCAGTACTTC.

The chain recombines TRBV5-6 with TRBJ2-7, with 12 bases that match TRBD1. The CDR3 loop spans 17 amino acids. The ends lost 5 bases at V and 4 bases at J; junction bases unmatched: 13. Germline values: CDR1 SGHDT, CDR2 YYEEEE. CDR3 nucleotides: TGTGCCAGCAGTTCAGTGACCGGGACAGGGGGCGTGTACGAGCAGTACTTC. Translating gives CASSSVTGTGGVYEQYF.

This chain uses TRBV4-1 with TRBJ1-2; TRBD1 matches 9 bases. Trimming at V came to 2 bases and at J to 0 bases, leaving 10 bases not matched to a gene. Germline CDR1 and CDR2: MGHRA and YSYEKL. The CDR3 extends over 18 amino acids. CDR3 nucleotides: TGCGCCAGCAGCCAACAGCCGAGGGACAGGGTTTCTAACTATGGCTACACCTTC. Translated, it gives CASSQQPRDRVSNYGYTF.

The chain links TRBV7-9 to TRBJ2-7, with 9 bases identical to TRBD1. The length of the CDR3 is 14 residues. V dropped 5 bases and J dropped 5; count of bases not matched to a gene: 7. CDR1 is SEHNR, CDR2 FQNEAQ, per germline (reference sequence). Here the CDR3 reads CASSVTGGFHEQYF. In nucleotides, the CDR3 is TGTGCCAGCAGCGTAACAGGGGGCTTCCACGAGCAGTACTTC.

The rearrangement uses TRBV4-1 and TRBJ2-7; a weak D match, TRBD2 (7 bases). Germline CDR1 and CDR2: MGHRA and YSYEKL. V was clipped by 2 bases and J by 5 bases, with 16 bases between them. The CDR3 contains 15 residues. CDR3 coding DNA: TGCGCCAGCAGCCAAAAGGGGGGGGGAGCCAACGAGCAGTACTTC. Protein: CASSQKGGGANEQYF.